Listed below are T cell receptor beta chains from one sample, sequenced in a study of blood T cell repertoires in COVID-19. Here immunoSEQ multiplex PCR was the method, and the copy in TCRdb shows in-frame clones only, minus some. This table has more than 85,000 clones, approximately 84% appearing once. Sequenced sample: peripheral blood. All receptors come from an older woman with acute or convalescent COVID-19. Both conserved end residues are part of each CDR3. D genes are given only for firm matches. Not all rows give a size; the values are once, few, many and, for expanded clones, a class.

size: .
length: 15
J: TRBJ2-2
V: TRBV5-1
D: .
CDR3: CASSLDAANTGELFF
DNA: TGCGCCAGCAGCTTGGATGCAGCGAACACCGGGGAGCTGTTTTTT

size: .
length: 15
J: TRBJ1-4
V: TRBV18
D: TRBD1
CDR3: CASSLDRAANEKLFF
DNA: TGTGCCAGCTCCCTAGACAGGGCAGCTAATGAAAAACTGTTTTTT

size: .
length: 14
J: TRBJ2-1
V: TRBV14
D: .
CDR3: CASSQGGGINEQFF
DNA: TGTGCCAGCAGCCAAGGTGGGGGGATCAATGAGCAGTTCTTC

size: .
length: 14
J: TRBJ1-2
V: TRBV4-2
D: .
CDR3: CASSQVGRGDGYTF
DNA: TGTGCCAGCAGCCAAGTAGGACGGGGGGATGGCTACACCTTC

size: .
length: 14
J: TRBJ1-5
V: TRBV10-1
D: .
CDR3: CASSELEPSPTQHF
DNA: TGCGCCAGCAGTGAGCTGGAGCCTTCCCCGACCCAGCATTTT

size: .
length: 11
J: TRBJ1-2
V: TRBV6-5
D: .
CDR3: CASRAGGGYTF
DNA: TGTGCCAGCAGAGCGGGAGGGGGCTACACCTTC

size: .
length: 18
J: TRBJ2-4
V: TRBV10-3
D: TRBD1
CDR3: CAISAGQGRGGAKNIQYF
DNA: TGTGCCATCAGTGCGGGACAGGGGCGAGGGGGGGCCAAAAACATTCAGTACTTC

size: .
length: 14
J: TRBJ2-2
V: TRBV7-6
D: .
CDR3: CASSLRQGHGELFF
DNA: TGTGCCAGCAGCTTACGCCAGGGCCACGGGGAGCTGTTTTTT

size: .
length: 12
J: TRBJ1-2
V: TRBV28
D: .
CDR3: CASRLKGSGYTF
DNA: TGTGCCAGCAGACTAAAGGGGTCTGGCTACACCTTC

size: .
length: 15
J: TRBJ2-7
V: TRBV11-2
D: TRBD1
CDR3: CASSLVDRGSYEQYF
DNA: TGTGCCAGCAGCTTAGTCGACAGGGGGTCCTACGAGCAGTACTTC

size: .
length: 10
J: TRBJ2-7
V: TRBV20-1
D: .
CDR3: CSASLREQYF
DNA: TGCAGTGCTAGTCTTCGCGAGCAGTACTTC

size: .
length: 15
J: TRBJ1-5
V: TRBV19
D: .
CDR3: CASSIWAYSNQPQHF
DNA: TGTGCCAGTAGTATATGGGCCTATAGCAATCAGCCCCAGCATTTT

size: .
length: 13
J: TRBJ2-7
V: TRBV3-1/TRBV3-2
D: .
CDR3: CASSLGQGKKQYF
DNA: TGTGCCAGCAGCCTCGGGCAGGGGAAGAAACAGTACTTC

size: .
length: 14
J: TRBJ2-5
V: TRBV2
D: TRBD2
CDR3: CASSGGLARETQYF
DNA: TGTGCCAGCAGTGGAGGACTAGCACGGGAGACCCAGTACTTC

size: once
length: 14
J: TRBJ1-5
V: TRBV2
D: .
CDR3: CASSERWGGQPQHF
DNA: TGTGCCAGCAGTGAAAGGTGGGGCGGTCAGCCCCAGCATTTT

size: .
length: 16
J: TRBJ2-7
V: TRBV6-5
D: TRBD2
CDR3: CASSYSFGGSSYEQYF
DNA: TGTGCCAGCAGTTACTCGTTCGGGGGGAGCTCCTACGAGCAGTACTTC

size: .
length: 13
J: TRBJ1-5
V: TRBV30
D: .
CDR3: CAWSVGGNQPQHF
DNA: TGTGCCTGGAGTGTCGGGGGTAACCAGCCCCAGCATTTT

size: .
length: 16
J: TRBJ2-1
V: TRBV10-3
D: TRBD2
CDR3: CAISGTSGGAGSIAVF
DNA: TGTGCCATCAGTGGGACTAGCGGGGGGGCGGGCTCCATCGCCGTCTTC

size: .
length: 16
J: TRBJ1-4
V: TRBV5-5
D: .
CDR3: CASSLSSATVNEKLFF
DNA: TGTGCCAGCAGCTTGTCCTCTGCGACAGTTAATGAAAAACTGTTTTTT

size: .
length: 13
J: TRBJ1-2
V: TRBV5-4
D: TRBD1
CDR3: CASSFQGAYGYTF
DNA: TGTGCCAGCAGCTTTCAGGGGGCGTATGGCTACACCTTC

size: few
length: 18
J: TRBJ2-7
V: TRBV5-3
D: TRBD1
CDR3: CARSLWGDPGQVSYEQYF
DNA: TGTGCCAGAAGCTTGTGGGGAGACCCGGGACAGGTCTCCTACGAGCAGTACTTC

size: .
length: 13
J: TRBJ2-7
V: TRBV15
D: .
CDR3: CATSREQGNEQYF
DNA: TGTGCCACCAGCAGAGAACAGGGTAATGAGCAGTACTTC

size: .
length: 14
J: TRBJ2-3
V: TRBV5-1
D: TRBD2
CDR3: CASVLAESTDTQYF
DNA: TGCGCCAGCGTCCTAGCGGAGAGCACAGATACGCAGTATTTT

size: few
length: 12
J: TRBJ1-3
V: TRBV6-1
D: .
CDR3: CASSEARETIYF
DNA: TGTGCCAGCAGTGAAGCAAGGGAGACCATATATTTT

size: .
length: 15
J: TRBJ1-5
V: TRBV7-2
D: TRBD1
CDR3: CASTRTGRNNQPQHF
DNA: TGTGCCAGCACCCGGACAGGGCGGAACAATCAGCCCCAGCATTTT

size: once
length: 12
J: TRBJ2-7
V: TRBV7-8
D: .
CDR3: CASSRDNYEQYF
DNA: TGTGCCAGCAGCCGGGACAACTACGAGCAGTACTTC

size: .
length: 14
J: TRBJ1-3
V: TRBV6-6
D: .
CDR3: CASLRGRGGNTIYF
DNA: TGTGCCAGCCTAAGGGGGAGGGGCGGAAACACCATATATTTT

size: .
length: 12
J: TRBJ2-1
V: TRBV28
D: TRBD2
CDR3: CATLAGAGEQFF
DNA: TGTGCCACCCTAGCGGGGGCGGGAGAGCAGTTCTTC

size: few
length: 16
J: TRBJ2-1
V: TRBV6-6
D: .
CDR3: CASSYPDSKLNNEQFF
DNA: TGTGCCAGCAGTTACCCGGACAGTAAACTCAACAATGAGCAGTTCTTC

size: .
length: 20
J: TRBJ2-6
V: TRBV4-3
D: TRBD2
CDR3: CASSQDMASGGFSGANVLTF
DNA: TGCGCCAGCAGCCAAGATATGGCTAGCGGGGGATTCTCCGGGGCCAACGTCCTGACTTTC

size: .
length: 15
J: TRBJ2-5
V: TRBV6-2/TRBV6-3
D: TRBD2
CDR3: CASSYSWGGQETQYF
DNA: TGTGCCAGCAGTTACTCCTGGGGGGGGCAAGAGACCCAGTACTTC

size: few
length: 13
J: TRBJ2-7
V: TRBV12-3/TRBV12-4
D: .
CDR3: CASSLAANYEQYF
DNA: TGTGCCAGCAGTTTGGCGGCAAACTACGAGCAGTACTTC

size: .
length: 14
J: TRBJ2-5
V: TRBV5-5
D: .
CDR3: CASSLVQGSETQYF
DNA: TGTGCCAGCAGCTTGGTTCAGGGGTCGGAGACCCAGTACTTC

size: .
length: 15
J: TRBJ1-2
V: TRBV6-5
D: TRBD1
CDR3: CASSYSKTGPYGYTF
DNA: TGTGCCAGCAGTTACTCGAAGACAGGGCCCTATGGCTACACCTTC

size: .
length: 15
J: TRBJ2-5
V: TRBV4-2
D: TRBD2
CDR3: CASSPTSGGPETQYF
DNA: TGTGCCAGCAGCCCGACTAGCGGGGGACCCGAGACCCAGTACTTC

size: .
length: 15
J: TRBJ1-2
V: TRBV28
D: .
CDR3: CASKTQGFDVYGYTF
DNA: TGTGCCAGTAAAACACAGGGCTTCGACGTCTATGGCTACACCTTC

size: .
length: 13
J: TRBJ1-5
V: TRBV2
D: .
CDR3: CASRIQLNQPQHF
DNA: TGTGCCAGCAGGATACAGCTAAATCAGCCCCAGCATTTT

size: .
length: 14
J: TRBJ2-7
V: TRBV19
D: TRBD1
CDR3: CASNQGTGPYEQYF
DNA: TGTGCCAGTAACCAAGGGACAGGTCCCTACGAGCAGTACTTC

size: .
length: 17
J: TRBJ2-3
V: TRBV30
D: TRBD2
CDR3: CAADRGGTSGSTDTQYF
DNA: TGTGCCGCAGATCGGGGCGGGACTAGCGGGAGCACAGATACGCAGTATTTT

size: .
length: 17
J: TRBJ1-5
V: TRBV7-2
D: TRBD1
CDR3: CASSLSQGANRDQPQHF
DNA: TGTGCCAGCAGCTTAAGTCAGGGGGCGAATCGGGATCAGCCCCAGCATTTT

size: .
length: 14
J: TRBJ1-1
V: TRBV10-3
D: .
CDR3: CAVSESFGKAEAFF
DNA: TGTGCCGTCAGTGAGTCGTTCGGGAAAGCTGAAGCTTTCTTT

size: .
length: 14
J: TRBJ1-1
V: TRBV5-1
D: .
CDR3: CASSLPTGNTEAFF
DNA: TGCGCCAGCAGCTTACCGACAGGGAACACTGAAGCTTTCTTT

size: .
length: 13
J: TRBJ1-2
V: TRBV11-2
D: TRBD1
CDR3: CASSRGTEASYTF
DNA: TGTGCCAGCAGCAGAGGGACAGAAGCTAGCTACACCTTC

size: .
length: 15
J: TRBJ2-5
V: TRBV3-1/TRBV3-2
D: TRBD2
CDR3: CASSHPSGRQETQYF
DNA: TGTGCCAGCAGCCACCCTAGCGGACGACAAGAGACCCAGTACTTC

size: .
length: 15
J: TRBJ1-2
V: TRBV27
D: TRBD1
CDR3: CASSLQGAINYGYTF
DNA: TGTGCCAGCAGTTTACAGGGGGCTATTAACTATGGCTACACCTTC

size: .
length: 15
J: TRBJ2-7
V: TRBV30
D: TRBD2
CDR3: CAWSPLAGVSYEQYF
DNA: TGTGCCTGGAGTCCACTAGCGGGGGTCTCCTACGAGCAGTACTTC

size: .
length: 13
J: TRBJ2-1
V: TRBV5-1
D: .
CDR3: CASSLFRGDEQFF
DNA: TGCGCCAGCAGCTTGTTCCGGGGTGATGAGCAGTTCTTC

size: .
length: 15
J: TRBJ1-6
V: TRBV4-1
D: TRBD1
CDR3: CASSPLTGLDSPLHF
DNA: TGCGCCAGCAGTCCCTTGACAGGGTTGGATTCACCCCTCCACTTT

size: once
length: 14
J: TRBJ2-4
V: TRBV27
D: .
CDR3: CASSFRPERNIQYF
DNA: TGTGCCAGCAGTTTTAGACCGGAGAGAAACATTCAGTACTTC

size: once
length: 12
J: TRBJ2-2
V: TRBV28
D: .
CDR3: CASNSNTGELFF
DNA: TGTGCCAGCAACTCTAACACCGGGGAGCTGTTTTTT

size: .
length: 15
J: TRBJ1-2
V: TRBV18
D: .
CDR3: CASSYSSPANYGYTF
DNA: TGTGCCAGCTCGTACAGCTCCCCCGCTAACTATGGCTACACCTTC